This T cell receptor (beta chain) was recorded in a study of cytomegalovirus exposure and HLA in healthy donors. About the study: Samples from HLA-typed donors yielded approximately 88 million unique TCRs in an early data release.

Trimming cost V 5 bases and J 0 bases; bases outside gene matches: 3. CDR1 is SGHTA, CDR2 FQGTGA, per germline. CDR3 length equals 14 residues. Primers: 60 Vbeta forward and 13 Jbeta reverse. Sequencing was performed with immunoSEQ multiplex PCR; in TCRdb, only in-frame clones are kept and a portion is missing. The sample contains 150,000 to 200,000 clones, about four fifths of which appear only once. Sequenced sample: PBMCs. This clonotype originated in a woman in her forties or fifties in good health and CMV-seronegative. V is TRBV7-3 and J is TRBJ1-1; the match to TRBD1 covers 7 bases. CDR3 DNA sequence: TGTGCCAGCAGCCGGGGACAGATGAACACTGAAGCTTTCTTT. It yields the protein CASSRGQMNTEAFF. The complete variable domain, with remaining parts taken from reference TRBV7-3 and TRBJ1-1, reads GAGVSQTPSNKVTEKGKYVELRCDPISGHTALYWYRQSLGQGPEFLIYFQGTGAADDSGLPNDRFFAVRPEGSVSTLKIQRTERGDSAVYLCASSRGQMNTEAFFGQGTRLTVV.